Listed below are T cell receptor beta chains from one sample, sequenced in a study of shared clonotypes between healthy human individuals. Libraries were prepared by immunoSEQ multiplex PCR; TCRdb keeps only in-frame clonotypes and omits some of them. The data hold 950,000 to 1,100,000 clones, with approximately 76% observed a single time. The sample consisted of memory CD4+ T cells sorted from blood. Every receptor here comes from a man aged 18 to 30 in good health. Both conserved end residues are part of each CDR3. The D gene is left open where the match is weak. Expanded clones are given a class, and other clones once, few, many or no size at all.

d_call	v_call	clone_size	j_call	cdr3_aa	cdr3_nt
-	TRBV9	-	TRBJ2-3	CASSVAFQGGHSHSTDTQYF	TGTGCCAGCAGCGTAGCGTTTCAGGGTGGCCATTCCCATTCCACAGATACGCAGTATTTT
-	TRBV18	-	TRBJ1-1	CASSPQRNTEAFF	TGTGCCAGCTCCCCACAAAGGAACACTGAAGCTTTCTTT
-	TRBV6-1	-	TRBJ2-7	CASSATRIVIYEQYF	TGTGCCAGCAGTGCGACTAGAATAGTAATCTACGAGCAGTACTTC
-	TRBV5-1	-	TRBJ1-3	CASSEGAGGHSGNTIYF	TGCGCCAGCAGCGAAGGCGCGGGGGGCCACTCTGGAAACACCATATATTTT
TRBD1	TRBV6-5	-	TRBJ1-5	CASSYNRGISNQPQHF	TGTGCCAGCAGTTACAACAGGGGTATTAGCAATCAGCCCCAGCATTTT
-	TRBV5-4	-	TRBJ1-6	CASSPDRSSYNSPLHF	TGTGCCAGCAGCCCTGACCGGAGCTCCTATAATTCACCCCTCCACTTT
-	TRBV18	-	TRBJ2-3	CASSPLANADTQYF	TGTGCCAGCTCACCCCTAGCGAATGCAGATACGCAGTATTTT
-	TRBV5-1	-	TRBJ1-2	CASSLNTDGYTF	TGCGCCAGCAGCCTAAACACCGATGGCTACACCTTC
-	TRBV28	-	TRBJ1-1	CASRSHRDRTEAFF	TGTGCCAGCAGATCACACAGGGATCGGACTGAAGCTTTCTTT
-	TRBV6-1	-	TRBJ1-6	CASSEALRSPLHF	TGTGCCAGCAGTGAAGCGCTGAGGTCACCCCTCCACTTT
-	TRBV7-9	-	TRBJ2-1	CASSSGGEQFF	TGTGCCAGCAGCTCGGGTGGTGAGCAGTTCTTC
TRBD2	TRBV10-3	-	TRBJ2-2	CAITPVGGTGELFF	TGTGCCATCACCCCGGTGGGGGGGACCGGGGAGCTGTTTTTT
-	TRBV30	-	TRBJ1-1	CAWGQRHTEAFF	TGTGCCTGGGGACAGCGCCACACTGAAGCTTTCTTT
TRBD2	TRBV7-9	-	TRBJ2-5	CASSLVGTSGRSGETQYF	TGTGCCAGCAGCTTGGTCGGGACTAGCGGGAGATCGGGGGAGACCCAGTACTTC
-	TRBV4-3	-	TRBJ2-7	CASSHAVDGNYEQYF	TGCGCCAGCAGCCATGCAGTCGACGGAAACTACGAGCAGTACTTC
TRBD1	TRBV19	-	TRBJ1-6	CASSRTTGGASSPLHF	TGTGCCAGTAGTAGGACCACAGGGGGCGCCTCCTCACCCCTCCACTTT
TRBD1	TRBV7-2	-	TRBJ1-6	CASRAGGFNSPLHF	TGTGCCAGCAGAGCAGGGGGTTTTAATTCACCCCTCCACTTT
TRBD1	TRBV27	-	TRBJ1-3	CASSRTGDGNTIYF	TGTGCCAGCAGTAGGACAGGGGACGGAAACACCATATATTTT
-	TRBV4-3	-	TRBJ1-2	CASSQEGGTNAGAAGYTF	TGCGCCAGCAGCCAAGAAGGAGGGACGAACGCCGGCGCCGCTGGCTACACCTTC
TRBD1	TRBV28	-	TRBJ1-5	CASSTPGTGDQPQHF	TGTGCCAGCAGTACCCCCGGGACAGGGGATCAGCCCCAGCATTTT
-	TRBV7-9	few	TRBJ2-3	CASSLAYFRGKREAETQYF	TGTGCCAGCAGCTTAGCTTATTTCCGGGGGAAAAGAGAGGCAGAAACGCAGTATTTT
-	TRBV28	-	TRBJ2-7	CASSFSVYEQYF	TGTGCCAGCAGTTTTTCTGTCTACGAGCAGTACTTC
TRBD1	TRBV2	-	TRBJ1-1	CASTGQGTAEAFF	TGTGCCAGCACGGGACAGGGGACAGCTGAAGCTTTCTTT
-	TRBV30	once	TRBJ1-5	CAWSLGPSNQPQHF	TGTGCCTGGAGTCTCGGACCGAGCAATCAGCCCCAGCATTTT
-	TRBV7-8	-	TRBJ1-1	CASSSREGTTEAFF	TGTGCCAGCAGCTCCAGGGAAGGGACCACTGAAGCTTTCTTT
TRBD2	TRBV9	-	TRBJ2-5	CASSVGLAGAQETQYF	TGTGCCAGCAGCGTAGGGCTAGCGGGGGCCCAAGAGACCCAGTACTTC
TRBD1	TRBV5-1	-	TRBJ2-4	CASRRDRDDIQYF	TGCGCCAGCAGACGGGACAGGGACGACATTCAGTACTTC
TRBD2	TRBV7-9	-	TRBJ2-2	CASSPSGRGAAGELFF	TGTGCCAGCAGCCCTTCCGGGCGGGGGGCCGCCGGGGAGCTGTTTTTT
-	TRBV5-8	few	TRBJ1-2	CASSLEGSGRNGYTF	TGTGCCAGCAGCTTGGAGGGGTCAGGGAGGAATGGCTACACCTTC
-	TRBV20-1	-	TRBJ1-4	CSGRAGEKLFF	TGCAGTGGTAGGGCTGGTGAAAAACTGTTTTTT
-	TRBV14	-	TRBJ2-6	CASSQGRVEGANVLTF	TGTGCCAGCAGCCAAGGCAGGGTAGAGGGGGCCAACGTCCTGACTTTC
-	TRBV5-1	-	TRBJ2-3	CASSLEIADNTDTQYF	TGCGCCAGCAGCTTGGAAATCGCGGATAACACAGATACGCAGTATTTT
-	TRBV10-3	-	TRBJ1-2	CAISESGGLGYGYTF	TGTGCCATCAGTGAGTCGGGGGGTCTCGGCTATGGCTACACCTTC
-	TRBV30	-	TRBJ2-3	CAWSVKGTDTQYF	TGTGCCTGGAGTGTTAAGGGGACAGATACGCAGTATTTT
-	TRBV2	once	TRBJ1-5	CASNRRADSNQPQHF	TGTGCCAGCAACAGAAGGGCAGATAGCAATCAGCCCCAGCATTTT
-	TRBV29-1	-	TRBJ2-7	CSVVGGYEQYF	TGCAGCGTTGTCGGAGGGTACGAGCAGTACTTC
TRBD1	TRBV30	few	TRBJ1-1	CASNRRDRDTEAFF	TGTGCCTCTAATCGTCGGGACAGGGACACTGAAGCTTTCTTT
TRBD1	TRBV6-5	-	TRBJ1-2	CASSYTPTGTYGYTF	TGTGCCAGCAGTTATACTCCGACAGGGACCTATGGCTACACCTTC
-	TRBV6-1	-	TRBJ1-1	CASGKRGNTEAFF	TGTGCCAGCGGGAAGAGGGGCAACACTGAAGCTTTCTTT
-	TRBV30	few	TRBJ1-1	CAWSVQNRATRRAFF	TGTGCCTGGAGTGTACAGAACAGGGCCACCCGTCGCGCTTTCTTT
-	TRBV11-2	-	TRBJ2-1	CASSTQTSRYNEQFF	TGTGCCAGCAGCACACAGACTAGTAGATACAATGAGCAGTTCTTC
-	TRBV11-2	-	TRBJ2-5	CASSLALQYQETQYF	TGTGCCAGCAGCTTAGCCCTTCAGTACCAAGAGACCCAGTACTTC
-	TRBV5-1	-	TRBJ1-1	CASSLAGINTEAFF	TGCGCCAGCAGCTTGGCCGGGATTAACACTGAAGCTTTCTTT